The 19 T cell receptor beta chains in this list originate from one sample, sequenced in a study of cytomegalovirus exposure and HLA in healthy donors. Primers for the PCR totalled 60 Vbeta and 13 Jbeta. TCRdb's copy holds only in-frame clones and misses some; the assay was immunoSEQ multiplex PCR. Among 130,000 or so clones, roughly 80% were seen once, and the ten largest hold about 1.5%. Sequencing was performed on PBMCs. These receptors all come from a young woman in good health and CMV-seronegative.

The J gene is TRBJ1-5, the V gene TRBV6-5; D call uncertain. CDR1 MNHEY and CDR2 SVGAGI come from the germline V gene. The CDR3 consists of 13 residues. The V gene lost 5 bases and the J gene lost 4 bases, with 9 bases spanning the gap. The CDR3: CASSIRPNQPQHF. CDR3 coding DNA: TGTGCCAGCAGTATCAGGCCTAATCAGCCCCAGCATTTT.

This chain connects TRBV6-1 to TRBJ2-7; 10 nucleotides agree with TRBD1. The V and J ends lost 4 bases and 4 bases, in that order; junction bases with no gene match: 7. The CDR3 is made up of 15 amino acids. Germline CDR1 reads MNHNS; CDR2 reads SASEGT. This chain's CDR3 is CASSVRQGAPYEQYF. The CDR3 region has the DNA TGTGCCAGCAGTGTTCGACAGGGGGCCCCTTACGAGCAGTACTTC.

This chain links TRBV5-4 with TRBJ2-7; 8 nucleotides match TRBD2. Germline trimming cut 4 bases from V and 4 bases from J; bases unmatched to any gene: 13. CDR3 length equals 16 residues. Per germline, CDR1 SGHNT and CDR2 YYREEE (reference sequence). The CDR3 protein is CASSQRSGTFLYEQYF. CDR3 bases: TGTGCCAGCAGCCAACGTAGCGGGACGTTCCTTTACGAGCAGTACTTC.

The gene calls are TRBV2 and TRBJ2-7; the D gene is possibly TRBD2 (5 bases). Germline V CDR1 and CDR2: SNHLY, FYNNEI. Trimming took off 2 bases at V and 9 bases at J, with 14 bases between the two ends. CDR3 length: 13 amino acids. DNA of the CDR3: TGTGCCAGCAGTGAATTCCGGGCCGCGGGGCAGTACTTC. This encodes CASSEFRAAGQYF.

The genes are TRBV2 and TRBJ1-2, with a weak D call TRBD1 (6 bases). Germline CDR1 is SNHLY and CDR2 is FYNNEI. The ends were cut back, 8 bases at V and 4 bases at J, with 14 bases in the middle. This CDR3 comprises 13 residues. Here the CDR3 DNA reads TGTGCCAGCGGGGGCCATGGAACCTATGGCTACACCTTC. This encodes CASGGHGTYGYTF.

In this sample, this clone turned up once. This chain joins TRBV4-2 and TRBJ2-7; 8 positions agree with TRBD2. Per the germline V gene, CDR1 is LGHNA and CDR2 is YNFKEQ. This CDR3 spans 15 amino acids. The V segment lost 1 base and the J segment 0 bases; nucleotides outside the gene matches: 2. In DNA form, the CDR3 reads TGTGCCAGCAGCCAAGGAGCGGGGGTCTCCTACGAGCAGTACTTC. Its translation is CASSQGAGVSYEQYF.

This clone was seen only once. Here the CDR3 DNA reads TGTGCCAGCAGCTTTTCTTCTAGTCTCGATGAGCAGTTCTTC. The encoded protein is CASSFSSSLDEQFF. This chain connects TRBV7-7 to TRBJ2-1; D gene uncertain. Germline-derived CDR1 and CDR2 are SSHAT and FNYEAQ (reference sequence). The CDR3 length is 14 residues. Trimming took off 3 bases at V and 8 bases at J, with 14 bases between the two ends.

The chain carries TRBV7-2 and TRBJ1-1; a possible D gene is TRBD1 (6 bases). V shed 1 base and J shed 1 base, with 10 bases lying between them. CDR1 is SGHTA and CDR2 is FQGNSA in the germline V gene. CDR3 size: 15 residues. The CDR3 bases are TGTGCCAGCAGCTTAGGGGGGCGGTGGAACACTGAAGCTTTCTTT. It specifies CASSLGGRWNTEAFF.

The rearrangement links TRBV5-4 to TRBJ1-6; D is uncertain. Germline values: CDR1 SGHNT, CDR2 YYREEE (reference sequence). V was clipped by 2 bases and J by 6 bases, with 6 bases between them. The CDR3 spans 13 residues. The CDR3 here is CASSFELNSPLHF. CDR3 sequence (DNA): TGTGCCAGCAGCTTTGAGCTTAATTCACCCCTCCACTTT.

This rearrangement joins TRBV18 to TRBJ2-7; tentatively, D is TRBD1 (6 bases). V was trimmed by 0 bases and J by 4 bases, leaving 10 bases between them. CDR1 is KGHSH, CDR2 LQKENI, per germline. This CDR3 has 14 amino acids. CDR3 in amino acids: CASSPPTGRYEQYF. In DNA form, the CDR3 reads TGTGCCAGCTCACCACCGACAGGTCGGTACGAGCAGTACTTC.

V usage is TRBV5-4 and J usage is TRBJ1-2; TRBD1 matches 7 bases. Losses at the gene ends were 4 bases for V and 6 bases for J; bases not matched to a gene: 6. The CDR3 contains 13 residues. Germline V gene data show CDR1 as SGHNT and CDR2 as YYREEE (reference sequence). Here the CDR3 DNA reads TGTGCCAGCAGCCACGGGACAGAGAATGGCTACACCTTC. Translating gives CASSHGTENGYTF.

The chain employs TRBV2 and TRBJ2-7; 7 nucleotides match TRBD1. This CDR3 contains 18 residues. Germline CDR1 is SNHLY and CDR2 is FYNNEI. Germline trimming cut 5 bases from V and 0 bases from J; bases unmatched to any gene: 16. This CDR3 is CASSPRGTATISSYEQYF. The CDR3 DNA follows: TGTGCCAGCAGTCCCCGTGGGACAGCCACTATTAGCTCCTACGAGCAGTACTTC.

The chain has TRBV5-1 and TRBJ1-3, with D possibly being TRBD1 (6 bases). Germline CDR1 reads SGHRS; CDR2 reads YFSETQ. The V gene lost 7 bases and the J gene lost 0 bases, with 17 bases spanning the gap. The CDR3 covers 16 residues. CDR3 sequence reads: CASSITGFNSGNTIYF. CDR3 DNA: TGCGCCAGCTCTATAACAGGGTTTAACTCTGGAAACACCATATATTTT.

The rearrangement links TRBV11-2 to TRBJ2-1; no clear D gene. Trimming removed 5 bases from V and 0 bases from J, with 5 bases in between. This CDR3 spans 13 amino acids. The germline gives CDR1 SGHAT, CDR2 FQNNGV. CDR3 nucleotide sequence: TGTGCCAGCAGCACAAGCTCCTACAATGAGCAGTTCTTC. Translated: CASSTSSYNEQFF.

The chain combines TRBV9 with TRBJ1-1; weak D call: TRBD1 (6 bases). The V end was cut by 2 bases, the J end by 3 bases, with 11 bases between. Germline V gene data show CDR1 as SGDLS and CDR2 as YYNGEE. There are 14 residues in the CDR3. The chain's CDR3 is CASSVTYRDTEAFF. The CDR3 DNA follows: TGTGCCAGCAGCGTCACTTACAGGGACACTGAAGCTTTCTTT.

CDR3 amino acids: CASSAWASSYNEQFF. The DNA of the CDR3 is TGCGCCAGCAGCGCTTGGGCGTCCTCCTACAATGAGCAGTTCTTC. This chain connects TRBV5-1 to TRBJ2-1; D ambiguous. V lost 4 bases and J lost 0, with 11 bases in between. The CDR3 totals 15 residues. Germline values: CDR1 SGHRS, CDR2 YFSETQ.

This rearrangement joins TRBV5-5 to TRBJ1-5; 7 bases are a match to TRBD1. This CDR3 is built from 15 residues. Per germline, CDR1 SGHKS and CDR2 YYEKEE (reference sequence). The trim removed 4 bases at V and 0 bases at J, leaving 4 bases unmatched. This CDR3 reads CASSAGTDSNQPQHF. The CDR3 DNA sequence: TGTGCCAGCAGCGCCGGGACAGATAGCAATCAGCCCCAGCATTTT. Full variable domain (outside the CDR3, taken from reference TRBV5-5 and TRBJ1-5): DAGVTQSPTHLIKTRGQQVTLRCSPISGHKSVSWYQQVLGQGPQFIFQYYEKEERGRGNFPDRFSARQFPNYSSELNVNALLLGDSALYLCASSAGTDSNQPQHFGDGTRLSIL.

The chain is built from TRBV7-2 and TRBJ2-5; 10 nucleotides agree with TRBD2. Germline V CDR1 and CDR2: SGHTA, FQGNSA. Trimming removed 5 bases from V and 4 bases from J; junction bases left unmatched: 1. The CDR3 contains 13 residues. The CDR3 is CASSPSGGETQYF. The CDR3, as DNA: TGTGCCAGCAGCCCTAGCGGGGGAGAGACCCAGTACTTC.

CDR3 region: CATQGLADYNEQFF. The CDR3 DNA is TGTGCCACCCAGGGACTAGCTGATTACAATGAGCAGTTCTTC. The genes are TRBV6-5 and TRBJ2-1, with 9 positions matching TRBD2. The CDR3 length is 14 residues. Trimming at V came to 10 bases and at J to 4 bases, leaving 8 bases not matched to a gene. Germline loops: CDR1 MNHEY, CDR2 SVGAGI.